The 8 T cell receptor beta chains below all came from one sample that was sequenced in a study of blood T cell repertoires in COVID-19. TCRdb's copy holds only in-frame clones and misses some; the assay was immunoSEQ multiplex PCR. Among 200,000 to 250,000 clones listed, under 90% were seen once. The sample consisted of PBMCs or T cells enriched from blood (not recorded which). Every receptor here comes from a woman between 55 and 75 years old who had recovered from COVID-19.

The CDR3 here is CASSSTGYNEQFF. As DNA, the CDR3 is TGTGCCAGCAGCTCGACAGGGTACAATGAGCAGTTCTTC. This chain links TRBV5-4 with TRBJ2-1, with TRBD1 matching 7 bases. J gave up 4 bases and V 3 bases, and 1 base lay outside the gene matches. Germline assignment: CDR1 SGHNT and CDR2 YYREEE (reference sequence). The CDR3 runs 13 residues.

The chain employs TRBV7-2 and TRBJ1-2; a weak D match, TRBD1 (6 bases). The V and J ends lost 5 bases and 0 bases respectively, with 13 bases between them. The CDR3 runs 15 residues. Germline CDR1 and CDR2: SGHTA and FQGNSA. The CDR3 DNA follows: TGTGCCAGCAGCCCCGATGGACAGTCTAACTATGGCTACACCTTC. This translates into CASSPDGQSNYGYTF.

The chain carries TRBV3-1 (or the pseudogene TRBV3-2) and TRBJ2-2; no clear D. The germline V gene has CDR1 LGHDT and CDR2 YNNKEL (reference sequence). The CDR3 has 16 residues. The V end was cut by 0 bases, the J end by 6 bases, with 14 bases between. The CDR3: CASSQDLVAAAGELFF. The CDR3 coding sequence is TGTGCCAGCAGCCAAGATCTGGTGGCGGCGGCCGGGGAGCTGTTTTTT.

This clone was counted once. The chain is built from TRBV6-5 and TRBJ1-6, with TRBD1 matching 9 bases. The CDR3 totals 14 residues. The germline V gene has CDR1 MNHEY and CDR2 SVGAGI. The V segment lost 6 bases and the J segment 10 bases; nucleotides outside the gene matches: 7. The CDR3 loop is CASREGQGDSPLHF. Written as DNA, the CDR3 is TGTGCCAGCAGGGAGGGACAGGGAGACTCACCCCTCCACTTT.

This sequence joins TRBV7-8 and TRBJ2-1; 7 bases line up with TRBD2. V gave up 6 bases and J gave up 9 bases; unmatched junction bases: 20. Per germline, CDR1 SGHVS and CDR2 FQNEAQ. This CDR3 has 17 amino acids. The CDR3 nucleotides read TGTGCCAGCAGTCCACGAGCTAGCGGCGCCCGTGTCTTTGAGCAGTTCTTC. Its protein is CASSPRASGARVFEQFF.

This clone was counted between two and nine times. The rearrangement joins TRBV12-3 or TRBV12-4 to TRBJ1-1; a weak D match, TRBD1 (5 bases). This CDR3 has 12 amino acids. The V end lost 10 bases, the J end lost 7 bases, and 16 bases lay between the germline ends. CDR3 nucleotides: TGTGCCATCCCTTGGAAGGGGTTTGAAGCTTTCTTT. Translated: CAIPWKGFEAFF.

The V call is TRBV7-9, the J call TRBJ2-2, with a weak D call TRBD1 (6 bases). Germline CDR1 and CDR2: SEHNR and FQNEAQ (reference sequence). The CDR3 sequence is 15 residues long. V lost 6 bases and J lost 5, with 16 bases in between. CDR3 region: CASSYRQVGTGELFF. The CDR3 DNA reads as TGTGCCAGCAGTTATAGACAGGTTGGAACCGGGGAGCTGTTTTTT. Variable domain in full (rest from reference TRBV7-9 and TRBJ2-2): DTGVSQNPRHKITKRGQNVTFRCDPISEHNRLYWYRQTLGQGPEFLTYFQNEAQLEKSRLLSDRFSAERPKGSFSTLEIQRTEQGDSAMYLCASSYRQVGTGELFFGEGSRLTVL.

The sample holds a few counts of this clone. The chain recombines TRBV5-1 with TRBJ1-6; no clear D gene. The germline gives CDR1 SGHRS, CDR2 YFSETQ. V gave up 2 bases and J gave up 7 bases, with 4 bases separating them. The CDR3 loop spans 12 amino acids. DNA of the CDR3: TGCGCCAGCAGCTTTGAGAATTCACCCCTCCACTTT. This gives the protein CASSFENSPLHF.